This TCR beta chain was identified in a study of cytomegalovirus exposure and HLA in healthy donors. A multiplex PCR was run with 60 Vbeta primers and 13 Jbeta primers. TCRdb keeps only in-frame clones here, not all; method: immunoSEQ multiplex PCR. The top ten clones hold 1% of a sample with 150,000 to 200,000 clones, 80% of them seen once. This CDR3 has 16 residues. Germline V gene lookup returns CDR1 LNHNV and CDR2 YYDKDF (reference sequence). V lost 2 bases to trimming and J lost 5 bases; unmatched junction nucleotides: 7. The chain employs TRBV15 and TRBJ2-1; 9 positions match TRBD1. The receptor was isolated from a woman aged 45-60 years in good health and CMV-seropositive. The sequencing sample was made of PBMCs. The CDR3 region is CATSRSQGAFDNEQFF. CDR3 nucleotide sequence: TGTGCCACCAGCAGATCACAGGGGGCGTTTGACAATGAGCAGTTCTTC.